This TCR beta chain stems from a study of cytomegalovirus exposure and HLA in healthy donors. This CDR3 is built from 15 residues. The germline CDR1 and CDR2 sequences are LGHNA and YSLEER. V shed 10 bases, J shed 3 bases, and the junction held 8 bases outside the gene matches. The sample holds a few counts of this clone. PCR involved 60 Vbeta and 13 Jbeta primers. Sequenced by immunoSEQ multiplex PCR; TCRdb stores in-frame clones only, minus some. The sample gives about 200,000 clones, about four fifths of which show up once; around 1.9% is in the top ten. The TCR sequence derives from a man younger than 35 in good health and CMV-seronegative. V and J are TRBV4-3 and TRBJ2-7, with TRBD2 matching 14 bases. The sample comprised PBMCs. The CDR3 loop reads CATAEGLAGVYEQYF. CDR3 DNA: TGCGCCACCGCGGAGGGACTAGCGGGGGTCTACGAGCAGTACTTC.